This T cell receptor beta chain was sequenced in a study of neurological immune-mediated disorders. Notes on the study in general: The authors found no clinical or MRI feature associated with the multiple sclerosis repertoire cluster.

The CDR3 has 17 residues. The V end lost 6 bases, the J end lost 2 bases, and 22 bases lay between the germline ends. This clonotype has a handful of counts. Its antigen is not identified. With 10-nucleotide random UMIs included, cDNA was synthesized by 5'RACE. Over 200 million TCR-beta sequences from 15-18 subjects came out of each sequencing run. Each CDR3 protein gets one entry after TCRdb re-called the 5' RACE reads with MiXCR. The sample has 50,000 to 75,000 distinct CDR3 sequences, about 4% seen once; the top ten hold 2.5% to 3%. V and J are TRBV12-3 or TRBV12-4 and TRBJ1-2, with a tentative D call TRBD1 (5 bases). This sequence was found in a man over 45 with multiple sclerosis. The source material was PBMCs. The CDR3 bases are TGTGCCAGCAGGGACCGGGACGGCGGAACTACGAACTATGGCTACACCTTC. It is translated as CASRDRDGGTTNYGYTF.